This T cell receptor (beta chain) was found in a study of cytomegalovirus exposure and HLA in healthy donors. Whole-study findings and limits: Later on, an analysis tied under 20,000 TCR beta sequences to HLA alleles at 0.05 false discovery rate.

Comment on this clone: Antigen: not known.

Donors counted as nominally healthy when sampled, yet unrecorded immune exposures were likely. PCR employed 60 Vbeta and 13 Jbeta primers. Here immunoSEQ multiplex PCR was the method, and the copy in TCRdb shows in-frame clones only, minus some. Here the sample spans around 180,000 clones, around 79% being singletons. Germline-derived CDR1 and CDR2 are MNHEY and SMNVEV (reference sequence). J was trimmed by 6 bases and V by 5 bases; bases with no gene match: 12. This CDR3 comprises 16 residues. The receptor comes from a woman between 35 and 50 years old in good health and CMV-seronegative. The sequenced material came from PBMCs. This chain links TRBV27 with TRBJ2-5; 10 positions match TRBD2. Written as DNA, the CDR3 is TGTGCCAGCAGTCCGGGAGGTACTAGCGGGATAAAGACCCAGTACTTC. Amino acids: CASSPGGTSGIKTQYF.